This TCR beta chain was documented in a study of blood T cell repertoires in COVID-19. Study-level background: Samples came from the United States, Italy and Spain, spanning acute and convalescent COVID-19. PBMCs, B-cell-depleted T cells, or T cells provided the cDNA or gDNA that made up the material.

Method: immunoSEQ multiplex PCR; TCRdb's copy keeps in-frame clones and lacks some. Of 200,000 to 300,000 clones in the sample, roughly 80% were seen once. V shed 8 bases and J shed 14 bases, with 21 bases lying between them. The CDR3 length is 12 residues. Per germline, CDR1 MDHEN and CDR2 SYDVKM. The rearrangement links TRBV28 to TRBJ1-2; D might be TRBD1 (5 bases). This sequence was found in a woman aged 80 or over with acute or convalescent COVID-19. The specimen sequenced was peripheral blood. The CDR3 nucleotides read TGTGCCAGCCATGCCCCTCCAGGGCCGAATACCTTC. Its protein product is CASHAPPGPNTF.